Below are 13 T cell receptor beta chains sequenced from a single sample in a study of OX40 agonist ivuxolimab in advanced cancers. Repertoires were generated with immunoSEQ multiplex PCR, while TCRdb's copy carries only in-frame clones and drops some. The sample yields about 95,000 clones, about 91% seen once. The material sequenced was CD4+ or CD8+ T cells sorted from blood, taken in a trial of the OX40 agonist ivuxolimab. These receptors were taken from an adult with an advanced solid tumor such as melanoma, head and neck, liver or kidney cancer.

The chain joins TRBV7-2 to TRBJ2-3; 9 positions match TRBD2. The CDR3 is 15 amino acids. V lost 3 bases to trimming and J lost 9 bases; unmatched junction nucleotides: 10. Per germline, CDR1 SGHTA and CDR2 FQGNSA. The CDR3 reads CASSFRPSGTATQYF. CDR3 bases: TGTGCCAGCAGCTTCCGGCCTAGCGGGACGGCCACGCAGTATTTT.

This rearrangement joins TRBV18 to TRBJ1-4; D perhaps matches TRBD1 (5 bases). The CDR3 is 15 residues long. The germline CDR1 and CDR2 sequences are KGHSH and LQKENI. V dropped 5 bases and J dropped 10 bases, with 20 bases sitting between them. The CDR3: CASSSGTVESGKLFF. As DNA, the CDR3 is TGTGCCAGCTCAAGCGGGACCGTGGAGAGTGGAAAACTGTTTTTT. Using reference TRBV18 and TRBJ1-4 for the parts outside the CDR3, the full variable domain is NAGVMQNPRHLVRRRGQEARLRCSPMKGHSHVYWYRQLPEEGLKFMVYLQKENIIDESGMPKERFSAEFPKEGPSILRIQQVVRGDSAAYFCASSSGTVESGKLFFGSGTQLSVL.

This clone was detected only a few times. This chain uses TRBV14 with TRBJ2-1; D is possibly TRBD2 (6 bases). Germline values: CDR1 SGHDN, CDR2 FVKESK. V gave up 4 bases and J gave up 5 bases, with 15 bases separating them. The CDR3 is 15 residues long. The CDR3 DNA follows: TGTGCCAGCAGCCCGATGACTAGGCTCAACAATGAGCAGTTCTTC. Amino acids: CASSPMTRLNNEQFF.

The J gene is TRBJ2-5, the V gene TRBV5-8; D possibly uses TRBD1 or TRBD2 (5 bases each). Germline V gene sequence: CDR1 SGHTS, CDR2 YDEGEE. Between the trimmed V and J ends, which lost 4 bases and 5 bases, there was a span of 21 bases. CDR3 length: 16 amino acids. The CDR3 protein is CASSLEVGTRAETQYF. CDR3 sequence (DNA): TGTGCCAGCAGCCTGGAAGTGGGGACCCGCGCGGAGACCCAGTACTTC.

The chain has TRBV7-2 and TRBJ2-7; TRBD1 aligns across 7 bases. This CDR3 has 13 residues. Trimming removed 5 bases from V and 6 bases from J; junction bases left unmatched: 7. Germline V gives CDR1 SGHTA, CDR2 FQGNSA. The DNA for the CDR3 is TGTGCCAGCAGCCCCCGACAGGGCGGCGAGCAGTACTTC. The encoded protein is CASSPRQGGEQYF.

CDR3 in amino acids: CASTAGTGGNNEQFF. The CDR3 nucleotides read TGTGCCAGCACCGCCGGGACAGGTGGGAACAATGAGCAGTTCTTC. The genes are TRBV27 and TRBJ2-1, with 8 bases that match TRBD1. This CDR3 is 15 amino acids long. The V gene's germline CDR1 is MNHEY and CDR2 SMNVEV (reference sequence). V was clipped by 7 bases and J by 5 bases; unmatched bases: 10.

The chain links TRBV7-2 to TRBJ1-5; possibly TRBD1 for D (5 bases). Germline CDR1 is SGHTA and CDR2 is FQGNSA. V lost 4 bases and J lost 4, with 14 bases in between. There are 15 residues in the CDR3. For the CDR3, the DNA is TGTGCCAGCAGCTACCTAGGGGCAGGGAATCAGCCCCAGCATTTT. Amino acids: CASSYLGAGNQPQHF.

The chain employs TRBV5-1 and TRBJ2-5; perhaps D is TRBD1 or TRBD2 (5 bases each). V dropped 4 bases and J dropped 5 bases, with 9 bases sitting between them. Germline values: CDR1 SGHRS, CDR2 YFSETQ. The CDR3 has 12 residues. The CDR3 region is CASSGGRETQYF. The CDR3 DNA follows: TGCGCCAGCAGCGGGGGTAGGGAGACCCAGTACTTC.

This chain links TRBV19 with TRBJ2-7; D gene unclear. The CDR3 loop spans 14 amino acids. The germline V gene has CDR1 LNHDA and CDR2 SQIVND (reference sequence). Trimming took 8 bases from V and 2 from J, leaving 16 bases between them. The CDR3 loop is CASSRTVGAYEQYF. In DNA form, the CDR3 reads TGTGCCAGTTCACGGACCGTTGGTGCCTACGAGCAGTACTTC. Looking up the rest from reference TRBV19 and TRBJ2-7 gives the full variable domain: DGGITQSPKYLFRKEGQNVTLSCEQNLNHDAMYWYRQDPGQGLRLIYYSQIVNDFQKGDIAEGYSVSREKKESFPLTVTSAQKNPTAFYLCASSRTVGAYEQYFGPGTRLTVT.

The chain employs TRBV9 and TRBJ2-3; D is unresolved. Germline CDR1 and CDR2: SGDLS and YYNGEE. V lost 1 base to trimming and J lost 10 bases, with 13 bases between them. The CDR3 is 13 amino acids. This chain's CDR3 is CASSVLEFGSQYF. CDR3 coding DNA: TGTGCCAGCAGCGTATTGGAGTTTGGGTCGCAGTATTTT.

V is TRBV9 and J is TRBJ2-3; 10 bases agree with TRBD2. The CDR3 consists of 15 residues. V shed 0 bases, J shed 6 bases, and the junction held 4 bases outside the gene matches. CDR1 is SGDLS and CDR2 is YYNGEE in the germline V gene. The CDR3 spells CASSVASGSWDTQYF. Here the CDR3 DNA reads TGTGCCAGCAGCGTAGCTAGCGGGAGTTGGGATACGCAGTATTTT.

This chain joins TRBV6-5 and TRBJ1-5; 8 nucleotides align to TRBD1. The CDR3 has 15 residues. CDR1 is MNHEY, CDR2 SVGAGI, per germline. V lost 6 bases and J lost 2; bases outside the gene matches: 6. CDR3 sequence (DNA): TGTGCCAGCAGCCCGCCGGGACAGGGCAATCAGCCCCAGCATTTT. Translation gives CASSPPGQGNQPQHF.

V and J are TRBV5-1 and TRBJ2-1, with 7 bases identical to TRBD2. The CDR3 is 16 residues long. V gave up 1 base and J gave up 2 bases; unmatched junction bases: 6. CDR1 is SGHRS, CDR2 YFSETQ, per germline. As DNA, the CDR3 is TGCGCCAGCAGCTTGCCCCTCGGGACTACCTACAATGAGCAGTTCTTC. Translated: CASSLPLGTTYNEQFF.